One and the same sample provided the 28 T cell receptor beta chains below, sequenced in a study of patients and donors after allogeneic stem cell transplantation. A single record per CDR3 protein comes from TCRdb applying MiXCR to the RT-PCR reads. The sample yields 920,000 or so distinct CDR3 sequences, about 20% seen once. The specimen sequenced was blood, either unsorted or a sorted T cell fraction (not recorded which). These TCRs come from a human donor who was either an allogeneic HSCT recipient or a stem cell or donor lymphocyte infusion donor (not recorded which). It is not recorded whose cells these are; they may come from a transplant donor.

V gene TRBV7-3 combines with J gene TRBJ1-1, with D hard to call. V lost 1 base, J lost 1 base, and 10 bases lay in between. This CDR3 is built from 15 residues. The germline V gene has CDR1 SGHTA and CDR2 FQGTGA. The CDR3 bases are TGTGCCAGCAGCTTAATTAGGCAGGCGAACACTGAAGCTTTCTTT. This codes for CASSLIRQANTEAFF.

J is TRBJ2-3 and V is TRBV4-2; no definite D call. CDR1 is LGHNA, CDR2 YNFKEQ, per germline. V shed 0 bases and J shed 2 bases, with 6 bases lying between them. The CDR3 extends over 14 amino acids. CDR3 nucleotide sequence: TGTGCCAGCAGCCAAGACGGCACCACAGATACGCAGTATTTT. It encodes CASSQDGTTDTQYF.

This clonotype was seen a few times. The chain combines TRBV29-1 with TRBJ2-1; the D gene is possibly TRBD2 (5 bases). V dropped 7 bases and J dropped 5 bases, with 9 bases sitting between them. CDR1 SQVTM and CDR2 ANQGSEA come from the germline V gene. The CDR3 spans 11 residues. CDR3 sequence (DNA): TGCAGCGCCGAGGGAGACAATGAGCAGTTCTTC. Translating gives CSAEGDNEQFF.

V and J are TRBV11-2 and TRBJ2-1; 8 bases match TRBD2. Unmatched junction bases numbered 10, after V lost 4 bases and J lost 8 bases. Germline loops: CDR1 SGHAT, CDR2 FQNNGV. CDR3 size: 15 residues. CDR3 coding DNA: TGTGCCAGCAGCTCCTTAGCGGGATCAGGCGATGAGCAGTTCTTC. Translating it yields CASSSLAGSGDEQFF.

The V call is TRBV28, the J call TRBJ1-2, with D unclear. Trimming removed 3 bases from V and 3 bases from J, with 11 bases in between. The length of the CDR3 is 14 residues. Germline V gene data show CDR1 as MDHEN and CDR2 as SYDVKM. The CDR3 here is CASSFSPGHYGYTF. CDR3 DNA: TGTGCCAGCAGTTTCAGCCCAGGACACTATGGCTACACCTTC.

This clonotype occurred a few times. This sequence joins TRBV6-5 and TRBJ2-7; 10 nucleotides agree with TRBD2. This CDR3 spans 16 amino acids. J was trimmed by 4 bases and V by 3 bases; bases with no gene match: 9. Germline loops: CDR1 MNHEY, CDR2 SVGAGI. The CDR3: CASSYTASGSDYEQYF. CDR3 in DNA: TGTGCCAGCAGTTATACTGCTAGCGGGAGCGATTACGAGCAGTACTTC.

The DNA for the CDR3 is TGTGCCAGCAGTGGTGAAACTAGAGGACGTACGCAGTATTTT. It specifies CASSGETRGRTQYF. This chain joins TRBV6-1 and TRBJ2-3, with D possibly matching TRBD2 (5 bases). Germline V gene lookup returns CDR1 MNHNS and CDR2 SASEGT. V dropped 4 bases and J dropped 8 bases, with 16 bases sitting between them. The CDR3 consists of 14 residues.

The sample holds a few counts of this clonotype. The V call is TRBV20-1, the J call TRBJ1-4; tentatively, D is TRBD1 (5 bases). CDR1 and CDR2 from the germline V gene are DFQATT and SNEGSKA (reference sequence). The CDR3 contains 12 residues. Trimming removed 1 base at V and 11 bases at J, with 11 bases between. The CDR3 reads CSARAPWGKLFF. CDR3 sequence (DNA): TGCAGTGCTAGAGCCCCGTGGGGGAAACTGTTTTTT.

This clonotype turned up a few times. This chain connects TRBV28 to TRBJ2-5; 11 bases align to TRBD2. J gave up 1 base and V 4 bases, and 2 bases lay outside the gene matches. Per germline, CDR1 MDHEN and CDR2 SYDVKM. The CDR3 length is 15 residues. The CDR3 loop reads CASSSSGRPQETQYF. The CDR3 DNA sequence: TGTGCCAGCAGTTCTAGCGGGAGGCCCCAAGAGACCCAGTACTTC.

The rearrangement links TRBV12-3 or TRBV12-4 to TRBJ2-5, with 7 bases identical to TRBD2. The CDR3 runs 15 residues. V dropped 6 bases and J dropped 5; count of bases not matched to a gene: 12. CDR3 nucleotide sequence: TGTGCCAGCAGGGGGGGGACCCGACGGATGGAGACCCAGTACTTC. Amino acid sequence: CASRGGTRRMETQYF.

The CDR3 sequence: CASSLQVTETQYF. CDR3 bases: TGCGCCAGCAGCCTACAAGTAACGGAGACCCAGTACTTC. The V and J genes are TRBV4-1 and TRBJ2-5; unclear D gene. The CDR3 is made up of 13 amino acids. Germline CDR1 MGHRA, CDR2 YSYEKL. The V end was cut by 4 bases, the J end by 5 bases, with 11 bases between.

The J gene is TRBJ1-2, the V gene TRBV4-2; D is ambiguous. V shed 0 bases and J shed 3 bases, with 5 bases lying between them. The CDR3 spans 13 residues. CDR1 is LGHNA, CDR2 YNFKEQ, per germline. The CDR3 loop is CASSQESYYGYTF. The CDR3 bases are TGTGCCAGCAGCCAAGAAAGTTACTATGGCTACACCTTC.

V and J are TRBV7-3 and TRBJ2-1, with 8 bases matching TRBD2. V shed 0 bases, J shed 6 bases, and the junction held 7 bases outside the gene matches. The germline gives CDR1 SGHTA, CDR2 FQGTGA. This CDR3 region has 16 residues. The CDR3 DNA is TGTGCCAGCAGCTTAACGGGGCTAGCGGGCCTCAATGAGCAGTTCTTC. Protein product: CASSLTGLAGLNEQFF. Drawing the rest from reference TRBV7-3 and TRBJ2-1, the complete variable domain is GAGVSQTPSNKVTEKGKYVELRCDPISGHTALYWYRQSLGQGPEFLIYFQGTGAADDSGLPNDRFFAVRPEGSVSTLKIQRTERGDSAVYLCASSLTGLAGLNEQFFGPGTRLTVL.

This clonotype was seen ten or more times. This sequence joins TRBV28 and TRBJ2-7; 11 nucleotides align to TRBD2. The CDR3 spans 14 residues. CDR1 is MDHEN, CDR2 SYDVKM, per germline. After removal of 6 bases from V and 4 bases from J, the junction contained 5 bases not matched to a gene. CDR3 in amino acids: CASSPLAGVYEQYF. DNA of the CDR3: TGTGCCAGCAGCCCACTAGCGGGAGTGTACGAGCAGTACTTC.

The chain is built from TRBV9 and TRBJ2-5, with 8 bases aligning to TRBD2. The CDR3 contains 15 residues. Germline CDR1 is SGDLS and CDR2 is YYNGEE. V dropped 4 bases and J dropped 3; count of bases not matched to a gene: 8. DNA for the CDR3: TGTGCCAGCAGCTCATCAGCGGGAGTCAAAGAGACCCAGTACTTC. As protein: CASSSSAGVKETQYF.

The CDR3 DNA is TGTGCCAGCATGTTAAAGACAGGCTCCTACGAGCAGTACTTC. This codes for CASMLKTGSYEQYF. The chain combines TRBV12-3 or TRBV12-4 with TRBJ2-7, with TRBD1 as a possible D gene (6 bases). The V end was cut by 7 bases, the J end by 0 bases, with 13 bases between. The CDR3 length is 14 residues.

This clonotype was counted only a few times. The chain employs TRBV4-2 and TRBJ2-7; no reliable D call. V was cut by 1 base and J by 2 bases, with 12 bases left in between. This CDR3 is built from 15 residues. Germline CDR1 and CDR2: LGHNA and YNFKEQ. This CDR3 reads CASSQGRKPPYEQYF. As DNA, the CDR3 is TGTGCCAGCAGCCAAGGGCGCAAGCCCCCCTACGAGCAGTACTTC.

This clonotype was counted ten times or more. V usage is TRBV20-1 and J usage is TRBJ2-3; 10 bases map to TRBD1. Trimming took 1 base from V and 4 from J; bases not matched to a gene: 11. The CDR3 loop spans 17 amino acids. Germline CDR1 DFQATT, CDR2 SNEGSKA (reference sequence). The CDR3 nucleotides read TGCAGTGCTAGAGTTATTAAGACAGGGGGCAGGGCAGATACGCAGTATTTT. It encodes CSARVIKTGGRADTQYF.

A few counts support this clonotype. The chain employs TRBV20-1 and TRBJ2-7, with TRBD1 matching 12 bases. This CDR3 has 13 amino acids. In germline, CDR1 is DFQATT, CDR2 SNEGSKA (reference sequence). With V trimmed by 6 bases and J by 6 bases, 6 bases remained unmatched. The CDR3: CSANRDRGPEQYF. CDR3 coding DNA: TGCAGTGCGAACCGGGACAGGGGGCCCGAGCAGTACTTC.

A few counts support this clonotype. The chain links TRBV20-1 to TRBJ1-2; D gene unclear. This CDR3 has 14 residues. V was trimmed by 5 bases and J by 0 bases, leaving 13 bases between them. Germline values: CDR1 DFQATT, CDR2 SNEGSKA (reference sequence). The DNA for the CDR3 is TGCAGTGCTCAAACATCCCTAACTAACTATGGCTACACCTTC. Residues: CSAQTSLTNYGYTF.

This clonotype was observed many times. V is TRBV7-2 and J is TRBJ2-7, with D unclear. The CDR3 is made up of 11 amino acids. Germline CDR1 and CDR2: SGHTA and FQGNSA. Trimming stripped 5 bases from V and 3 bases from J, with 5 bases between. Here the CDR3 DNA reads TGTGCCAGCAGCCGTTTCTACGAGCAGTACTTC. This codes for CASSRFYEQYF.

This clonotype was seen more than once but under ten times. V and J are TRBV5-1 and TRBJ2-1; 13 bases fit TRBD2. The CDR3 is 16 amino acids. After removal of 4 bases from V and 7 bases from J, the junction contained 8 bases not matched to a gene. Germline CDR1 reads SGHRS; CDR2 reads YFSETQ. The CDR3 here is CASSRGLAGVDNEQFF. CDR3 coding DNA: TGCGCCAGCAGCCGCGGACTAGCGGGAGTTGATAATGAGCAGTTCTTC.

This clonotype was seen a few times. This chain connects TRBV10-3 to TRBJ1-5; D is uncertain. The length of the CDR3 is 15 residues. V lost 0 bases to trimming and J lost 6 bases, with 12 bases between them. Germline values: CDR1 ENHRY, CDR2 SYGVKD. The CDR3 region is CAISESPGSGQPQHF. In DNA form, the CDR3 reads TGTGCCATCAGTGAGTCTCCAGGCTCGGGTCAGCCCCAGCATTTT.

The V and J genes are TRBV11-3 and TRBJ1-2; D gene unclear. Trimming stripped 8 bases from V and 1 base from J, with 11 bases between. The germline CDR1 and CDR2 sequences are SGHNT and YENEEA. CDR3 size: 13 residues. CDR3 nucleotide sequence: TGTGCCAGCTCGGAAGGGAATAACTATGGCTACACCTTC. It is translated as CASSEGNNYGYTF.

This clonotype appeared a few times. The rearrangement links TRBV6-5 to TRBJ2-1; D remains ambiguous. The CDR3 runs 14 residues. The ends were cut back, 2 bases at V and 5 bases at J, with 10 bases in the middle. Germline values: CDR1 MNHEY, CDR2 SVGAGI. CDR3 region: CASSYQTRNNEQFF. In DNA form, the CDR3 reads TGTGCCAGCAGTTACCAGACGCGGAACAATGAGCAGTTCTTC.

This sequence joins TRBV4-3 and TRBJ2-5; D is uncertain. The germline V gene has CDR1 LGHNA and CDR2 YSLEER. V lost 0 bases to trimming and J lost 5 bases, with 7 bases between them. The CDR3 sequence is 13 residues long. The CDR3, as DNA: TGCGCCAGCAGCCAAGATACAGCGGAGACCCAGTACTTC. Translated: CASSQDTAETQYF.

The rearrangement joins TRBV6-6 to TRBJ1-1; 7 bases fit TRBD1. CDR1 and CDR2 (germline): MNHNY, SVGAGI (reference sequence). After removal of 10 bases from V and 6 bases from J, the junction contained 2 bases not matched to a gene. This CDR3 is built from 10 residues. The CDR3 loop is CATGGSEAFF. CDR3 sequence (DNA): TGTGCCACAGGGGGGTCTGAAGCTTTCTTT.

In its sample, this clonotype was seen many times. The chain recombines TRBV12-3 or TRBV12-4 with TRBJ2-5, with no clear D. The CDR3 contains 12 residues. V dropped 6 bases and J dropped 5 bases, with 10 bases sitting between them. The CDR3 sequence: CASSLPLETQYF. The CDR3 nucleotides read TGTGCCAGCAGCCTACCCCTTGAGACCCAGTACTTC.